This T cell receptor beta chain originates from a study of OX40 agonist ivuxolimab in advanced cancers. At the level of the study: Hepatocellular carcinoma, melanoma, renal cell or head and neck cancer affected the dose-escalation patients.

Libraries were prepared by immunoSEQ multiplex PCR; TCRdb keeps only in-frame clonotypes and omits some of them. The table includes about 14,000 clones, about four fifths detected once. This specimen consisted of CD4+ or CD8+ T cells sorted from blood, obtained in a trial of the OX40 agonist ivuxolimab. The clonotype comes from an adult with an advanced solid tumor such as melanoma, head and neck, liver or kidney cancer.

DNA of the CDR3: TGCGCCAGCAGCCTGGGACAGGGACATCAGCCCCAGCATTTT. It translates to CASSLGQGHQPQHF. The J gene is TRBJ1-5, the V gene TRBV4-3; 9 bases line up with TRBD1. This CDR3 region has 14 residues. Germline V lookup: CDR1 LGHNA, CDR2 YSLEER. After removal of 4 bases from V and 5 bases from J, the junction contained 3 bases not matched to a gene.